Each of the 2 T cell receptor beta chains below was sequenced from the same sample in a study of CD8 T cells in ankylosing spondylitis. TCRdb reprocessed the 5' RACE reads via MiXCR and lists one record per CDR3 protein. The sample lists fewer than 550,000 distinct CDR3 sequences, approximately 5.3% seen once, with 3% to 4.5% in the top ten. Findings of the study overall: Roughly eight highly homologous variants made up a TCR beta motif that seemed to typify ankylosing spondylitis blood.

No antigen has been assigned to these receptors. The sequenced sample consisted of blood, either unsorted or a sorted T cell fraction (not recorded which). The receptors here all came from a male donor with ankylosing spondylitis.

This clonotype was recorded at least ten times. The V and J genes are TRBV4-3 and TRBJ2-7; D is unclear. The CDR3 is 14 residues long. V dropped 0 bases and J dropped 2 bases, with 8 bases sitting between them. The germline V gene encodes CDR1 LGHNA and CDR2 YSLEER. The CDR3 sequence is CASSQDLTAYEQYF. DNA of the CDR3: TGCGCCAGCAGCCAAGATTTAACAGCCTACGAGCAGTACTTC.

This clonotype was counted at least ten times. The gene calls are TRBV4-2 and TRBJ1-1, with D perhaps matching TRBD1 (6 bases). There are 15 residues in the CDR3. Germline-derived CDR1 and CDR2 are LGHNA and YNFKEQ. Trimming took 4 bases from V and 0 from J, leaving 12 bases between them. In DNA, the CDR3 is TGTGCCAGCAGCCCGACGGACAGCCTGAACACTGAAGCTTTCTTT. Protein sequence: CASSPTDSLNTEAFF.